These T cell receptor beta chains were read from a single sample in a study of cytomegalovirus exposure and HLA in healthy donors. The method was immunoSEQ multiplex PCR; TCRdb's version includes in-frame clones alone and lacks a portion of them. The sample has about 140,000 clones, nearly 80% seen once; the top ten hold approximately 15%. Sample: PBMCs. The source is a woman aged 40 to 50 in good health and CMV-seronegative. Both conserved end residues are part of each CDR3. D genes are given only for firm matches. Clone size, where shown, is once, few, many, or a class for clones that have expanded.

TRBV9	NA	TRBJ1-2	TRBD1	TGTGCCAGCAGCGTTACGGACAGGGGCCGGGGCTACACCTTC	CASSVTDRGRGYTF
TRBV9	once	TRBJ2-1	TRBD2	TGTGCCAGCAGCGAACTAGCGGGAGAGTTGAATGAGCAGTTCTTC	CASSELAGELNEQFF
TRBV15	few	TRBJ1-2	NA	TGTGCCACCAGCAGAGGGGGGGGCATTGGCTACACCTTC	CATSRGGGIGYTF
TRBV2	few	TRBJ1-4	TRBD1	TGTGCCAGCACCCCGGACAGGGGAGGAACTAATGAAAAACTGTTTTTT	CASTPDRGGTNEKLFF
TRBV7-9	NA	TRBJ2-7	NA	TGTTCCAGCAGCTATCGGGGGACCAGGGCCTACGAGCAGTACTTC	CSSSYRGTRAYEQYF
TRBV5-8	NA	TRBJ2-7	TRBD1	TGTGCCAGCAGCCCAACGAGGGCAGGGGGCTACGAGCAGTACTTC	CASSPTRAGGYEQYF
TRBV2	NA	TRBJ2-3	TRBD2	TGTGCCAGCAGCGTCCAGACTAGCGGAGATACGCAGTATTTT	CASSVQTSGDTQYF
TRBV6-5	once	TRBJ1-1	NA	TGTGCCAGCAAGCTCCTCTACTGGAACACTGAAGCTTTCTTT	CASKLLYWNTEAFF
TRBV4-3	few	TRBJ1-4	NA	TGCGCCAGCAGCCAAGAACCGGGGTCGGATGAAAAACTGTTTTTT	CASSQEPGSDEKLFF
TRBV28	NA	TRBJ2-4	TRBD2	TGTGCCAGCAGTACGGGGGGTGAAAACATTCAGTACTTC	CASSTGGENIQYF
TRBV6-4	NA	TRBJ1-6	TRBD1	TGTGCCAGCAGCAGGGGGCGCGACTCACCCCTCCACTTT	CASSRGRDSPLHF
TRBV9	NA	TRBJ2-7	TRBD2	TGTGCCAGCAGCGGTAGCGGGAGTACCTTATATGAGCAGTACTTC	CASSGSGSTLYEQYF
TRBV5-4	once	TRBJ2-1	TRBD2	TGTGCCAGCAGCTTTTTCACTAGCGGGGGATTGGGGTTCTTC	CASSFFTSGGLGFF
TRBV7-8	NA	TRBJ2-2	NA	TGTGCCAGCAGCGCGATCTACACCGGGGAGCTGTTTTTT	CASSAIYTGELFF
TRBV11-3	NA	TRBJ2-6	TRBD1	TGTGCCAGCAGCAGCCGGACAGGGTCCGGGGCCAACGTCCTGACTTTC	CASSSRTGSGANVLTF
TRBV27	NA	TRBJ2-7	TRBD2	TGTGCCAGCAGGCGGACTAGCGGGATTGCGGACGAGCAGTACTTC	CASRRTSGIADEQYF
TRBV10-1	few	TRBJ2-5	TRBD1	TGCGCCAGCGACCCGGACAGGGAGGTCCCTGGGGGCCAAGAGACCCAGTACTTC	CASDPDREVPGGQETQYF
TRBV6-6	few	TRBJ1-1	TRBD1	TGTGCCAGCAGAAACGACAGGGACACTGAAGCTTTCTTT	CASRNDRDTEAFF
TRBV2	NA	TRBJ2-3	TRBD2	TGTGCCAGCAGCGACCGGACTAGCGGCACAGATACGCAGTATTTT	CASSDRTSGTDTQYF
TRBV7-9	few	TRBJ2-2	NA	TGTTCCAGCAGCCTTACGAACACCGGGGAGCTGTTTTTT	CSSSLTNTGELFF
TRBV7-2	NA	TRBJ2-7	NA	TGTGCCAGCAGCGTCCTGACAGGAGCCTACGAGCAGTACTTC	CASSVLTGAYEQYF
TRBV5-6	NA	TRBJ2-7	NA	TGTGCCAGCACCCGGTGGCGGGGCCCCTACGAGCAGTACTTC	CASTRWRGPYEQYF
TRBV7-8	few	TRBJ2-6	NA	TGTGCCAGCAGCTTAACCAGTATCCCTGGGGCCAACGTCCTGACTTTC	CASSLTSIPGANVLTF
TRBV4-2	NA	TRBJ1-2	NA	TGTGCCAGCAGCCAGCCTCCGGGGCGGGAGAGCTACACCTTC	CASSQPPGRESYTF
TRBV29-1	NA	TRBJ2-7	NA	TGCAGCGTTGGAGGGAACGACTACGAGCAGTACTTC	CSVGGNDYEQYF
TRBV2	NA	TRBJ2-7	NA	TGTGCCAGCAGTGAAGGGCAGGGGCCTGGCGAGCAGTACTTC	CASSEGQGPGEQYF
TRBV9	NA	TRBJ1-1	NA	TGTGCCAGCAGCGTTACAGGGAGTATGAACACTGAAGCTTTCTTT	CASSVTGSMNTEAFF
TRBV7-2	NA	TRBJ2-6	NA	TGTGCCAGCAGCCAGAGGGGGGCGGGGGCCGGGGCCAACGTCCTGACTTTC	CASSQRGAGAGANVLTF
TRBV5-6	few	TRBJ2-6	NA	TGTGCCAGCAGCTCTCAGGCCTCTGGGGCCAACGTCCTGACTTTC	CASSSQASGANVLTF
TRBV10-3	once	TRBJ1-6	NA	TGTGCCATCAGTGAGTCGCCAGACAGGACCCACGCCCTGACTAATTCACCCCTCCACTTT	CAISESPDRTHALTNSPLHF
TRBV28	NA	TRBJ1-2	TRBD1	TGTGCCAGCAGCCACAGGGGGGGAGCTGGCGGCTACACCTTC	CASSHRGGAGGYTF